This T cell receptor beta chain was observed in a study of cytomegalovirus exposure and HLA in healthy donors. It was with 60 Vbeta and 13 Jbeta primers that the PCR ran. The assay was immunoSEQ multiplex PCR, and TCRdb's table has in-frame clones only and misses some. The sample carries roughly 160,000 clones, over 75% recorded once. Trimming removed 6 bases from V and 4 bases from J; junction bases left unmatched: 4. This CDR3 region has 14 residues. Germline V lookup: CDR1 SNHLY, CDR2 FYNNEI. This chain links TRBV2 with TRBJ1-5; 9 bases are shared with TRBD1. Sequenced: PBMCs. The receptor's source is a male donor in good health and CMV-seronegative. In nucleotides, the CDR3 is TGTGCCAGCAGAGGTGACAGGGGGAATCAGCCCCAGCATTTT. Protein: CASRGDRGNQPQHF.